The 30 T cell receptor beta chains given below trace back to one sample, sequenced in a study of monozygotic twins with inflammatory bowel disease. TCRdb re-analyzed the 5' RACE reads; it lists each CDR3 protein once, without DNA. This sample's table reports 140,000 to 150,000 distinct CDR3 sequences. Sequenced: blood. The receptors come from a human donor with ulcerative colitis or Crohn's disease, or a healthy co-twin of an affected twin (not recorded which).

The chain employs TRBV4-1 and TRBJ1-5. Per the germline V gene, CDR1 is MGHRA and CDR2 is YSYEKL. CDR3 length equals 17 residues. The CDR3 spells CASSRGVSTTTNQPQHF.

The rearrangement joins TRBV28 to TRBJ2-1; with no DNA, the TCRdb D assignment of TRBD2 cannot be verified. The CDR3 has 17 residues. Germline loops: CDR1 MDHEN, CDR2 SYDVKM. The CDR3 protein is CASSSNSGLAGGREQFF.

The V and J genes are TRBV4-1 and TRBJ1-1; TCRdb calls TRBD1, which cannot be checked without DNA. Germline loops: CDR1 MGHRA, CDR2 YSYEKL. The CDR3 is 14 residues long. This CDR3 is CASSQDRMGAEAFF.

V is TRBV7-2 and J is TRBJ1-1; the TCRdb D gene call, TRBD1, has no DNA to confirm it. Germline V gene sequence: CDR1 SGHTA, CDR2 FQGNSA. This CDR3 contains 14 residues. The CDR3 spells CASSPPGRNTEAFF.

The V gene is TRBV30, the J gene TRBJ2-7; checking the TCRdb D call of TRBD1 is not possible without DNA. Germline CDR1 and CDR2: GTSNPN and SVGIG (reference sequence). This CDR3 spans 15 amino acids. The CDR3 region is CAWSRQGAFSYEQYF.

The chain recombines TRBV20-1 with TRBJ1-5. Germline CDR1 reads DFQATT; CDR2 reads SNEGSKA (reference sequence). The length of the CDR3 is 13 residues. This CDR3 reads CSARDQGNQPQHF.

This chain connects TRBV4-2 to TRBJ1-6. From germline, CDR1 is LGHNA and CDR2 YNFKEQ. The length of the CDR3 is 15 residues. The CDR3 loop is CASSQESEFVSPLHF.

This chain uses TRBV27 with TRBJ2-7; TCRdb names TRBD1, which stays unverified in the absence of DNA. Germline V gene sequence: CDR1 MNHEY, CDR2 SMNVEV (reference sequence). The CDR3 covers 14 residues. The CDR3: CASGRDRINYEQYF.

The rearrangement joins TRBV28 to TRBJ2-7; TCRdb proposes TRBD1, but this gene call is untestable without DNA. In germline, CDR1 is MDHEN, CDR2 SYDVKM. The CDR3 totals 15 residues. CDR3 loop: CASTTIRDNSYEQYF.

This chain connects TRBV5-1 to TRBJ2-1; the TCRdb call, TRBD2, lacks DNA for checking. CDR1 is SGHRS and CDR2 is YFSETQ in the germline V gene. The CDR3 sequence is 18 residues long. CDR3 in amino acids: CASSSGLAGGRYYNEQFF.

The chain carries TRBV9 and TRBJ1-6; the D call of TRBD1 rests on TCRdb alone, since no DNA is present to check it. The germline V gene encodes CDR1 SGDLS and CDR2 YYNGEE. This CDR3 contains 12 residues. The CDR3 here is CASSPGDSPLHF.

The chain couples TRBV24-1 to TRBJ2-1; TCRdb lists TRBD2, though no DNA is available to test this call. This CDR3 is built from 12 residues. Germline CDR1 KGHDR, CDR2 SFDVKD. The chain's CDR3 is CATSRVGNEQFF.

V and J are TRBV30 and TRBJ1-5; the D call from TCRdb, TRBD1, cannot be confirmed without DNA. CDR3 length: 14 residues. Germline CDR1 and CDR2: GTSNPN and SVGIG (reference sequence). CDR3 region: CAWSAGQGNQPQHF.

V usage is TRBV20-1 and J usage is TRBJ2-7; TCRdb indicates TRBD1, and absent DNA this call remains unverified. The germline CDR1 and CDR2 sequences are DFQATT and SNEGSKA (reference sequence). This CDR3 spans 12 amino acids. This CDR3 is CSAMRGSGEQYF.

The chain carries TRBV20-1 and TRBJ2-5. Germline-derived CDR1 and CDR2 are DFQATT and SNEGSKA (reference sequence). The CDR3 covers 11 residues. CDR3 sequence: CSARVGKTQYF.

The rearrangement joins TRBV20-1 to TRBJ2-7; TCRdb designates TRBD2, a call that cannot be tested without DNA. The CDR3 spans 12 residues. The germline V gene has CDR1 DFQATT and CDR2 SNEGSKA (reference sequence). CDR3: CSARRAGYEQYF.

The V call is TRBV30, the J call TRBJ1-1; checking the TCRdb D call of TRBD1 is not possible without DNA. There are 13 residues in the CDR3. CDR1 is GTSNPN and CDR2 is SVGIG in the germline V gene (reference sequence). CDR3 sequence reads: CAWSLRGNTEAFF.

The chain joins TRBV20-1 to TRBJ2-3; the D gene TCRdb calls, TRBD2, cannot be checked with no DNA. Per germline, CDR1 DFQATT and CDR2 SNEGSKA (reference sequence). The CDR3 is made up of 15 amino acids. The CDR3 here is CSASGTLGGTDTQYF.

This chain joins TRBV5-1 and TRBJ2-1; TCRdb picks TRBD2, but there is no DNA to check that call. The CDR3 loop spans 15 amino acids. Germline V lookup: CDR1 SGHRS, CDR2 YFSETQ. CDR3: CASSLVLAGVHEQFF. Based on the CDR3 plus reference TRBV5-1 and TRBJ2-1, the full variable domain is KAGVTQTPRYLIKTRGQQVTLSCSPISGHRSVSWYQQTPGQGLQFLFEYFSETQRNKGNFPGRFSGRQFSNSRSEMNVSTLELGDSALYLCASSLVLAGVHEQFFGPGTRLTVL.

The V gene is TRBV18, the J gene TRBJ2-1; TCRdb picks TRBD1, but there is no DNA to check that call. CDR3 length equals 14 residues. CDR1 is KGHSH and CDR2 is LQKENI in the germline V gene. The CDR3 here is CASSPLQVSNEQFF.

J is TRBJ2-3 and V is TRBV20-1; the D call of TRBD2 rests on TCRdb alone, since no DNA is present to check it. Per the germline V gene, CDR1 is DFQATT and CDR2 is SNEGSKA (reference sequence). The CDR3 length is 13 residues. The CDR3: CSARAGNTDTQYF.

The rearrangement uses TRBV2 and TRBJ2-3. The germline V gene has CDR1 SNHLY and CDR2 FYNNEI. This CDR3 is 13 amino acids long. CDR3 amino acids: CASSEFFTDTQYF.

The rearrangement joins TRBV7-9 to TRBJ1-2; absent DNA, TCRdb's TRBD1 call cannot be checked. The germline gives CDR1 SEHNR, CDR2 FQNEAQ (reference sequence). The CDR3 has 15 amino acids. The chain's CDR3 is CASSYPGLPFYGYTF. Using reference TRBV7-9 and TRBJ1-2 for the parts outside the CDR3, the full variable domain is DTGVSQNPRHKITKRGQNVTFRCDPISEHNRLYWYRQTLGQGPEFLTYFQNEAQLEKSRLLSDRFSAERPKGSFSTLEIQRTEQGDSAMYLCASSYPGLPFYGYTFGSGTRLTVV.

CDR3 loop: CAIRDIFYEQYF. The gene calls are TRBV10-3 and TRBJ2-7. The CDR3 length is 12 residues. Germline V gene sequence: CDR1 ENHRY, CDR2 SYGVKD.

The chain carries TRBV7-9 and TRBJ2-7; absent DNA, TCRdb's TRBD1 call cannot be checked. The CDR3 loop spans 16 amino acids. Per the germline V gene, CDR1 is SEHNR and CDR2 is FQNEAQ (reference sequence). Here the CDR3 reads CASSKDLRGGFYEQYF.

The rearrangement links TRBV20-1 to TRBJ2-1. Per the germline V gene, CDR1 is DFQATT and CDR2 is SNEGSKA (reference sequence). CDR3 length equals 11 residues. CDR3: CSARGSGEQFF.

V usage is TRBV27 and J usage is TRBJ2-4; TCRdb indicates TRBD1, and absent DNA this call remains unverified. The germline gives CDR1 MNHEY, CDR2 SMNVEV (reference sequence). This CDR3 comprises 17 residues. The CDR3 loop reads CASQRGTGPIAKNIQYF.

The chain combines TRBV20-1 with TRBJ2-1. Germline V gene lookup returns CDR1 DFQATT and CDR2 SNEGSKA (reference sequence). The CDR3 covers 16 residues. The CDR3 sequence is CSARELTSGDDNEQFF.

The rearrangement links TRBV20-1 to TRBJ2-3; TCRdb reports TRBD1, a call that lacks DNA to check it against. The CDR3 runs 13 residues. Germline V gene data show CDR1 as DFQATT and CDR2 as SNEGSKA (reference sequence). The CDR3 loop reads CSAPRSGFDTQYF.

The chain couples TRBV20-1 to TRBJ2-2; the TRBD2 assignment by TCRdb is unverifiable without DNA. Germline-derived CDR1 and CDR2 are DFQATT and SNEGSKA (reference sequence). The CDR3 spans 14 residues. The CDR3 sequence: CSARLGGGFGELFF.